This T cell receptor (beta chain) was captured in a study of response to subunit inactivated influenza vaccine. The table lists this clonotype with many counts. TCRdb re-derived calls from the RT-PCR reads in MiXCR, one entry per CDR3 protein. The table includes 430,000 or so distinct CDR3 sequences, 11% detected once. The source of this sequence is a man aged 45 to 65 who received an inactivated influenza vaccine. The sample here was PBMCs from blood, taken about 40 days after vaccination.

CDR3 in DNA: TGTGCCAGCAGTGCCGGTCTCGGTGCGGCGCAAGCTAACTATGGCTACACCTTC. Translating it yields CASSAGLGAAQANYGYTF. The chain recombines TRBV6-1 with TRBJ1-2, with unresolved D. With 4 bases removed from V and 0 bases from J, the gap between germline ends came to 21 bases. From germline, CDR1 is MNHNS and CDR2 SASEGT. This CDR3 spans 18 amino acids.